Following are 32 T cell receptor beta chains from one sample sequenced in a study of blood T cell repertoires in COVID-19 (TCRdb year 2020). The protocol used for the library was the immunoSEQ multiplex PCR assay. The source is immuneACCESS, and TCRdb retained only in-frame sequences with V and J called. Part of the clones is not carried over; for the studies checked, unresolved V genes explain less than half of this, and the remainder is unexplained. Present in this sample are 100,000 to 150,000 clones, about nine tenths of which were seen just once. The ten largest clones take up about 4.5% of the sample. Material: peripheral blood. Receptors were obtained from a man in his forties with acute or convalescent COVID-19.

This clone was counted only a few times. The genes are TRBV30 and TRBJ1-2; D is uncertain. This CDR3 has 14 residues. Germline V gene sequence: CDR1 GTSNPN, CDR2 SVGIG (reference sequence). The V gene lost 2 bases and the J gene lost 2 bases, with 12 bases spanning the gap. This CDR3 is CAWSITRQNYGYTF. The CDR3 nucleotides read TGTGCCTGGAGTATAACGAGGCAAAACTATGGCTACACCTTC.

V and J are TRBV19 and TRBJ1-2; D is unclear. This CDR3 has 12 amino acids. Deletions cut 5 bases from V and 10 bases from J, with 14 bases between. Germline CDR1 reads LNHDA; CDR2 reads SQIVND (reference sequence). The CDR3 nucleotides are TGTGCCAGTAGTTACCGGGAAGGAGCCTACACCTTC. Residues: CASSYREGAYTF.

J is TRBJ2-3 and V is TRBV27; the match to TRBD2 covers 7 bases. The CDR3 sequence is 14 residues long. CDR1 is MNHEY and CDR2 is SMNVEV in the germline V gene (reference sequence). The V gene end was trimmed by 5 bases and the J gene end by 4 bases; junction bases not matched to a gene: 6. The CDR3 loop is CASSEWTSSDTQYF. DNA for the CDR3: TGTGCCAGCAGTGAATGGACTAGTTCAGATACGCAGTATTTT.

The CDR3 DNA follows: TGTGCCAGCAGCGTAGCTTCCGACAGGTACAATCAGCCCCAGCATTTT. Translated: CASSVASDRYNQPQHF. V gene TRBV9 combines with J gene TRBJ1-5; D is possibly TRBD1 (6 bases). Trimming cost V 0 bases and J 3 bases, with 13 bases left between them. Germline CDR1 SGDLS, CDR2 YYNGEE. The CDR3 is 16 amino acids. The variable domain in full, with the rest retrieved from reference TRBV9 and TRBJ1-5, is DSGVTQTPKHLITATGQRVTLRCSPRSGDLSVYWYQQSLDQGLQFLIQYYNGEERAKGNILERFSAQQFPDLHSELNLSSLELGDSALYFCASSVASDRYNQPQHFGDGTRLSIL.

V and J are TRBV5-1 and TRBJ1-2, with TRBD1 matching 12 bases. Per germline, CDR1 SGHRS and CDR2 YFSETQ. This CDR3 has 15 amino acids. Unmatched junction bases numbered 6, after V lost 3 bases and J lost 6 bases. CDR3 DNA sequence: TGCGCCAGCAGCTGGGGACAGGGGGCGCGAGATGGCTACACCTTC. This gives the protein CASSWGQGARDGYTF. The variable domain in full, completed from reference TRBV5-1 and TRBJ1-2, reads KAGVTQTPRYLIKTRGQQVTLSCSPISGHRSVSWYQQTPGQGLQFLFEYFSETQRNKGNFPGRFSGRQFSNSRSEMNVSTLELGDSALYLCASSWGQGARDGYTFGSGTRLTVV.

The chain combines TRBV6-5 with TRBJ1-1; maybe TRBD1 (6 bases). This CDR3 is built from 14 residues. Trimming took off 4 bases at V and 0 bases at J, with 9 bases between the two ends. CDR1 and CDR2 from the germline V gene are MNHEY and SVGAGI. CDR3 in amino acids: CASSWTALNTEAFF. DNA of the CDR3: TGTGCCAGCAGTTGGACAGCCTTGAACACTGAAGCTTTCTTT.

The V and J genes are TRBV11-2 and TRBJ1-1; weak D call: TRBD1 (5 bases). Per the germline V gene, CDR1 is SGHAT and CDR2 is FQNNGV. V lost 5 bases, J lost 2 bases, and 12 bases lay in between. The CDR3 length is 14 residues. This CDR3 reads CASSQTAINTEAFF. CDR3 coding DNA: TGTGCCAGCAGCCAGACAGCTATAAACACTGAAGCTTTCTTT.

The chain carries TRBV7-9 and TRBJ2-2; weak D call: TRBD2 (6 bases). Trimming stripped 3 bases from V and 3 bases from J, with 11 bases between. The length of the CDR3 is 15 residues. The germline CDR1 and CDR2 sequences are SEHNR and FQNEAQ (reference sequence). CDR3 sequence reads: CASSLRGVDTGELFF. The CDR3 region has the DNA TGTGCCAGCAGCTTGCGGGGAGTTGACACCGGGGAGCTGTTTTTT.

The J gene is TRBJ1-2, the V gene TRBV4-3, with unresolved D. The germline V gene encodes CDR1 LGHNA and CDR2 YSLEER. Trimming stripped 0 bases from V and 4 bases from J, with 12 bases between. This CDR3 is 15 amino acids long. The CDR3 nucleotides read TGCGCCAGCAGCCAAGATCGGGGTGCCACCTATGGCTACACCTTC. This encodes CASSQDRGATYGYTF.

The V gene is TRBV30, the J gene TRBJ1-2; 8 nucleotides match TRBD1. CDR1 and CDR2 from the germline V gene are GTSNPN and SVGIG (reference sequence). The trim removed 3 bases at V and 4 bases at J, leaving 4 bases unmatched. The CDR3 loop spans 13 amino acids. The CDR3 nucleotides are TGTGCCTGGAGGGTCAGGGGGCTCTATGGCTACACCTTC. Amino acids: CAWRVRGLYGYTF. The full variable domain, with the rest looked up from reference TRBV30 and TRBJ1-2, is SQTIHQWPATLVQPVGSPLSLECTVEGTSNPNLYWYRQAAGRGLQLLFYSVGIGQISSEVPQNLSASRPQDRQFILSSKKLLLSDSGFYLCAWRVRGLYGYTFGSGTRLTVV.

V is TRBV27 and J is TRBJ2-1; possibly TRBD2 for D (5 bases). The length of the CDR3 is 12 residues. The germline gives CDR1 MNHEY, CDR2 SMNVEV (reference sequence). The V gene lost 6 bases and the J gene lost 8 bases, with 11 bases spanning the gap. CDR3 nucleotide sequence: TGTGCCAGCAGGAAACTAGAGCATGAGCAGTTCTTC. Translating it yields CASRKLEHEQFF.

This chain joins TRBV20-1 and TRBJ2-7; maybe TRBD2 (6 bases). The CDR3 has 11 residues. The V and J ends lost 5 bases and 6 bases respectively, with 11 bases between them. Germline V lookup: CDR1 DFQATT, CDR2 SNEGSKA (reference sequence). CDR3 amino acids: CSASEGLEQYF. CDR3 bases: TGCAGTGCTTCGGAGGGCCTCGAGCAGTACTTC.

V is TRBV19 and J is TRBJ2-3; 14 nucleotides align to TRBD2. V was pared by 5 bases and J by 5 bases, with 6 bases of the junction left unmatched. The germline CDR1 and CDR2 sequences are LNHDA and SQIVND (reference sequence). This CDR3 is built from 16 residues. CDR3: CASSVGTSGRRDTQYF. DNA of the CDR3: TGTGCCAGTAGTGTCGGGACTAGCGGGAGACGAGATACGCAGTATTTT. Together with reference TRBV19 and TRBJ2-3, the CDR3 gives the full variable domain: DGGITQSPKYLFRKEGQNVTLSCEQNLNHDAMYWYRQDPGQGLRLIYYSQIVNDFQKGDIAEGYSVSREKKESFPLTVTSAQKNPTAFYLCASSVGTSGRRDTQYFGPGTRLTVL.

Only a few counts were recorded for this clone. The chain couples TRBV5-4 to TRBJ2-5; 7 bases fit TRBD1. Unmatched junction bases numbered 3, after V lost 5 bases and J lost 2 bases. Germline V lookup: CDR1 SGHNT, CDR2 YYREEE (reference sequence). CDR3 length: 13 residues. The CDR3 sequence is CASRQGQQETQYF. The CDR3 region has the DNA TGTGCCAGCAGACAGGGACAGCAAGAGACCCAGTACTTC.

This sequence joins TRBV7-2 and TRBJ2-5, with D possibly being TRBD2 (5 bases). The CDR3 loop spans 11 amino acids. Germline CDR1 SGHTA, CDR2 FQGNSA. V shed 6 bases and J shed 3 bases, with 5 bases lying between them. This CDR3 is CASRLEETQYF. CDR3 bases: TGTGCCAGCAGACTAGAAGAGACCCAGTACTTC. Full variable domain (rest looked up from reference TRBV7-2 and TRBJ2-5): GAGVSQSPSNKVTEKGKDVELRCDPISGHTALYWYRQSLGQGLEFLIYFQGNSAPDKSGLPSDRFSAERTGGSVSTLTIQRTQQEDSAVYLCASRLEETQYFGPGTRLLVL.

The chain uses TRBV11-2 and TRBJ2-2; 12 bases align to TRBD2. Trimming cost V 1 base and J 4 bases; bases outside gene matches: 10. The CDR3 totals 19 residues. Germline V gene lookup returns CDR1 SGHAT and CDR2 FQNNGV. The CDR3 loop is CASSLARTLAGGTTGELFF. CDR3 DNA sequence: TGTGCCAGCAGCTTAGCCCGAACTCTAGCGGGAGGGACCACCGGGGAGCTGTTTTTT.

V is TRBV12-3 or TRBV12-4 and J is TRBJ1-1, with D hard to call. The V gene lost 3 bases and the J gene lost 0 bases, with 5 bases spanning the gap. The CDR3 contains 13 residues. The CDR3 protein is CASSFGLNTEAFF. CDR3 in DNA: TGTGCCAGCAGTTTTGGCCTGAACACTGAAGCTTTCTTT.

The chain joins TRBV29-1 to TRBJ2-2; 7 bases match TRBD2. With V trimmed by 4 bases and J by 5 bases, 7 bases remained unmatched. The germline V gene encodes CDR1 SQVTM and CDR2 ANQGSEA. The CDR3 extends over 14 amino acids. The CDR3 coding sequence is TGCAGCGTTGCTACGCGGGAGAATACCGGGGAGCTGTTTTTT. It yields the protein CSVATRENTGELFF.

This clone was seen only once. The rearrangement links TRBV6-5 to TRBJ1-2; D unresolved. CDR3 length equals 14 residues. CDR1 is MNHEY, CDR2 SVGAGI, per germline. The V gene lost 0 bases and the J gene lost 2 bases, with 7 bases spanning the gap. Written as DNA, the CDR3 is TGTGCCAGCAGTTACTCGAAGGAGAACTATGGCTACACCTTC. Its translation: CASSYSKENYGYTF.

V and J are TRBV19 and TRBJ1-3; D gene unclear. This CDR3 has 16 amino acids. Trimming left V 6 bases short and J 0 bases short, with 15 bases between. From germline, CDR1 is LNHDA and CDR2 SQIVND (reference sequence). This CDR3 reads CASSPRGGASGNTIYF. CDR3 DNA sequence: TGTGCCAGTAGCCCCCGTGGAGGTGCCTCTGGAAACACCATATATTTT.

This sequence joins TRBV10-3 and TRBJ1-3, with D maybe TRBD1 (6 bases). The germline gives CDR1 ENHRY, CDR2 SYGVKD. Deletions cut 4 bases from V and 0 bases from J, with 16 bases between. The CDR3 spans 17 residues. The CDR3 region has the DNA TGTGCCATCAGTGCCGGGGGGCTGGAGTACTCTGGAAACACCATATATTTT. Amino acids: CAISAGGLEYSGNTIYF.

This rearrangement joins TRBV19 to TRBJ1-2; tentatively, D is TRBD1 (5 bases). With 7 bases removed from V and 4 bases from J, the gap between germline ends came to 10 bases. Per the germline V gene, CDR1 is LNHDA and CDR2 is SQIVND (reference sequence). There are 12 residues in the CDR3. The CDR3 protein is CASTYRSYGYTF. DNA for the CDR3: TGTGCCAGTACGTACAGGTCCTATGGCTACACCTTC.

This clone was picked up a small number of times. This rearrangement joins TRBV7-2 to TRBJ1-5; D gene uncertain. Germline CDR1 and CDR2: SGHTA and FQGNSA. Between the trimmed V and J ends, which lost 1 base and 3 bases, there was a span of 10 bases. This CDR3 spans 15 amino acids. The CDR3 DNA reads as TGTGCCAGCAGCTTAGTGTTCGACATCAATCAGCCCCAGCATTTT. Residues: CASSLVFDINQPQHF.

The chain combines TRBV7-9 with TRBJ1-6; D unclear. CDR3 size: 12 residues. The germline V and J ends were trimmed by 4 bases and 7 bases, with 5 bases remaining between them. CDR1 is SEHNR and CDR2 is FQNEAQ in the germline V gene (reference sequence). The DNA of the CDR3 is TGTGCCAGCAGCTCCCTGAATTCACCCCTCCACTTT. This encodes CASSSLNSPLHF.

This clone was observed a few times. This chain joins TRBV7-9 and TRBJ2-1, with 12 bases lining up with TRBD2. J lost 7 bases, V lost 3 bases, and 7 bases had no gene match. Germline values: CDR1 SEHNR, CDR2 FQNEAQ (reference sequence). CDR3 size: 16 residues. CDR3 DNA: TGTGCCAGCAGCTTCCTAGCGGGAGGGGTTCGGAATGAGCAGTTCTTC. It is translated as CASSFLAGGVRNEQFF.

This chain links TRBV4-3 with TRBJ2-1, with TRBD1 matching over 10 bases. The CDR3 extends over 17 amino acids. From germline, CDR1 is LGHNA and CDR2 YSLEER. V gave up 1 base and J gave up 7 bases; unmatched junction bases: 10. DNA of the CDR3: TGCGCCAGCAGCCAAGTGACAGGGGGCATGGGTACTAATGAGCAGTTCTTC. As protein: CASSQVTGGMGTNEQFF.

The gene calls are TRBV7-2 and TRBJ1-1; D is possibly TRBD1 (5 bases). This CDR3 is 15 amino acids long. Trimming removed 5 bases from V and 1 base from J, with 14 bases in between. Germline V gene data show CDR1 as SGHTA and CDR2 as FQGNSA. The CDR3 region has the DNA TGTGCCAGCAGCCTCCACGGGGGAGGGAACACTGAAGCTTTCTTT. Residues: CASSLHGGGNTEAFF.

This clone has more than one count but fewer than ten. J is TRBJ1-1 and V is TRBV4-1; D is unresolved. Trimming took off 3 bases at V and 4 bases at J, with 12 bases between the two ends. This CDR3 comprises 14 residues. CDR1 is MGHRA, CDR2 YSYEKL, per germline. CDR3 loop: CASSHVGEVTEAFF. CDR3 bases: TGCGCCAGCAGCCATGTCGGGGAAGTCACTGAAGCTTTCTTT.

The V gene is TRBV6-5, the J gene TRBJ1-5; D remains ambiguous. Looked up from germline, CDR1 is MNHEY and CDR2 is SVGAGI. This CDR3 is 15 amino acids long. V was cut by 6 bases and J by 3 bases, with 15 bases left in between. CDR3 bases: TGTGCCAGCAGGTATTCGACGGAGTACAATCAGCCCCAGCATTTT. This codes for CASRYSTEYNQPQHF.

This chain connects TRBV9 to TRBJ2-7; D is possibly TRBD2 (5 bases). This CDR3 is 13 amino acids long. The germline V gene has CDR1 SGDLS and CDR2 YYNGEE. Trimming pared 3 bases from V and 8 bases from J, leaving 15 bases between. The chain's CDR3 is CASSATVRAQQYF. The CDR3 nucleotides read TGTGCCAGCAGCGCGACTGTGAGGGCTCAGCAGTACTTC.

The chain joins TRBV6-6 to TRBJ1-5; TRBD1 matches at 8 bases. Germline CDR1 reads MNHNY; CDR2 reads SVGAGI (reference sequence). This CDR3 has 14 amino acids. Trimming removed 6 bases from V and 5 bases from J; junction bases left unmatched: 6. The DNA of the CDR3 is TGTGCCAGCAGCCTGACAGGGGTAGATCAGCCCCAGCATTTT. Protein: CASSLTGVDQPQHF.

The rearrangement uses TRBV30 and TRBJ1-3, with D unresolved. Germline CDR1 reads GTSNPN; CDR2 reads SVGIG (reference sequence). This CDR3 spans 12 amino acids. The V end lost 1 base, the J end lost 7 bases, and 8 bases lay between the germline ends. DNA for the CDR3: TGTGCCTGGAGTGGAGGCGGGAACACCATATATTTT. Its protein is CAWSGGGNTIYF.